One and the same sample provided the 28 T cell receptor beta chains below, sequenced in a study of OX40 agonist ivuxolimab in advanced cancers. Only in-frame clones appear in the TCRdb table, and some are missing; sequencing was by immunoSEQ multiplex PCR. Altogether just over 90,000 clones are present, about 92% being singletons, with the ten largest covering more than 3%. This specimen was CD4+ or CD8+ T cells sorted from blood, taken in a trial of the OX40 agonist ivuxolimab. These receptors originate from an adult with an advanced solid tumor such as melanoma, head and neck, liver or kidney cancer.

This clone occurred once. The chain employs TRBV27 and TRBJ1-1; D uncertain. V was cut by 4 bases and J by 1 base, with 7 bases left in between. The CDR3 consists of 13 residues. Germline CDR1 MNHEY, CDR2 SMNVEV (reference sequence). Written as DNA, the CDR3 is TGTGCCAGCAGTTGGTCTAAGAACACTGAAGCTTTCTTT. It specifies CASSWSKNTEAFF.

The J gene is TRBJ1-1, the V gene TRBV6-6; unclear D gene. The germline CDR1 and CDR2 sequences are MNHNY and SVGAGI (reference sequence). CDR3 length equals 13 residues. The germline V and J ends were trimmed by 7 bases and 2 bases, with 11 bases remaining between them. The CDR3 bases are TGTGCCAGCATAATGGGTAGCAACACTGAAGCTTTCTTT. This sequence encodes CASIMGSNTEAFF.

The V gene is TRBV11-2, the J gene TRBJ2-1; a weak D match, TRBD1 (5 bases). The germline gives CDR1 SGHAT, CDR2 FQNNGV. Trimming cost V 3 bases and J 0 bases, with 9 bases left between them. This CDR3 is built from 15 residues. The CDR3 DNA is TGTGCCAGCAGCTTGACAGCCAGCTCCTACAATGAGCAGTTCTTC. It is translated as CASSLTASSYNEQFF.

The chain couples TRBV27 to TRBJ2-7; TRBD1 is a possible D gene (6 bases). This CDR3 region has 14 residues. Per germline, CDR1 MNHEY and CDR2 SMNVEV (reference sequence). V was shortened by 5 bases and J by 3 bases, with 14 bases between the two germline ends. Here the CDR3 DNA reads TGTGCCAGCAGTATACAGGGCCGAGGCTACGAGCAGTACTTC. Translated: CASSIQGRGYEQYF.

With regard to this clone: At the DNA level, this CDR3 is encoded by other sequences in the same sample as well. This rearrangement joins TRBV6-5 to TRBJ2-6; D not resolved. Germline values: CDR1 MNHEY, CDR2 SVGAGI. This CDR3 has 13 amino acids. With 3 bases removed from V and 1 base from J, the gap between germline ends came to 1 base. The chain's CDR3 is CASSYSGANVLTF. CDR3 nucleotides: TGTGCCAGCAGTTATTCTGGGGCCAACGTCCTGACTTTC.

The rearrangement joins TRBV5-1 to TRBJ2-7; 11 bases map to TRBD2. V lost 5 bases, J lost 2 bases, and 6 bases stayed unmatched. Germline V lookup: CDR1 SGHRS, CDR2 YFSETQ. The CDR3 contains 15 residues. CDR3 bases: TGCGCCAGCAGATGGACTAGCGGGTCCACCTACGAGCAGTACTTC. Its protein product is CASRWTSGSTYEQYF.

The chain recombines TRBV2 with TRBJ2-7; no definite D call. V was cut by 4 bases and J by 5 bases, with 12 bases left in between. In germline, CDR1 is SNHLY, CDR2 FYNNEI. The CDR3 sequence is 13 residues long. CDR3 sequence reads: CASSVVPANEQYF. The CDR3 coding sequence is TGTGCCAGCAGTGTGGTCCCAGCGAACGAGCAGTACTTC.

This chain uses TRBV27 with TRBJ2-7, with 14 bases lining up with TRBD2. The CDR3 extends over 15 amino acids. Germline V gene sequence: CDR1 MNHEY, CDR2 SMNVEV (reference sequence). Trimming removed 6 bases from V and 2 bases from J; junction bases left unmatched: 3. CDR3 protein: CASRLGLAGAYEQYF. The CDR3 DNA is TGTGCCAGCAGACTGGGACTAGCGGGGGCCTACGAGCAGTACTTC.

This clone has just a few counts. This may be a read error, as it is one base from a much larger clone. The chain couples TRBV7-2 to TRBJ1-1, with D hard to call. V was cut by 2 bases and J by 2 bases, with 0 bases left in between. This CDR3 is built from 11 residues. Germline assignment: CDR1 SGHTA and CDR2 FQGNSA. CDR3 sequence: CASSLNTEAFF. CDR3 DNA sequence: TGTGCCAGCAGCTTAAACACTGAAGCTTTCTTT.

The chain recombines TRBV4-2 with TRBJ2-3; TRBD2 matches at 8 bases. The CDR3 consists of 15 residues. Germline V lookup: CDR1 LGHNA, CDR2 YNFKEQ. The J segment lost 5 bases and the V segment lost 3 bases, leaving 7 bases of the junction unmatched. This chain's CDR3 is CASSHGGLELDTQYF. The CDR3 DNA follows: TGTGCCAGCAGCCATGGGGGACTAGAATTAGATACGCAGTATTTT.

V gene TRBV27 combines with J gene TRBJ2-1; no clear D. V gave up 4 bases and J gave up 0 bases, with 7 bases separating them. Per the germline V gene, CDR1 is MNHEY and CDR2 is SMNVEV (reference sequence). CDR3 length: 14 residues. This chain's CDR3 is CASSWAVSYNEQFF. The CDR3 DNA is TGTGCCAGCAGTTGGGCAGTCTCCTACAATGAGCAGTTCTTC.

This clone was recorded only once. V gene TRBV6-1 combines with J gene TRBJ2-1; perhaps TRBD2 as D (5 bases). Germline CDR1 MNHNS, CDR2 SASEGT. V was clipped by 5 bases and J by 9 bases, with 11 bases between them. The CDR3 length is 12 residues. CDR3 sequence reads: CASSRRSGEQFF. The DNA for the CDR3 is TGTGCCAGCAGTCGGAGGAGCGGTGAGCAGTTCTTC.

V and J are TRBV5-8 and TRBJ2-2, with D unclear. The CDR3 has 15 amino acids. Germline V gives CDR1 SGHTS, CDR2 YDEGEE. Trimming shortened V by 1 base and J by 0 bases, and 7 bases separated the two germline ends. The CDR3 protein is CASSLFPANTGELFF. CDR3 DNA: TGTGCCAGCAGCTTGTTCCCCGCGAACACCGGGGAGCTGTTTTTT.

DNA for the CDR3: TGTGCCAGCAGCCCTAGGGCTCAGGGGTCCTACACAGATACGCAGTATTTT. It yields the protein CASSPRAQGSYTDTQYF. The V gene is TRBV11-2, the J gene TRBJ2-3, with D tentatively TRBD1 (6 bases). CDR1 is SGHAT and CDR2 is FQNNGV in the germline V gene. V shed 5 bases and J shed 2 bases, with 20 bases lying between them. This CDR3 is 17 amino acids long.

The rearrangement links TRBV12-5 to TRBJ2-1; the D gene is possibly TRBD1 (6 bases). The ends were cut back, 6 bases at V and 3 bases at J, with 15 bases in the middle. The CDR3 length is 15 residues. CDR1 is LGHNT, CDR2 FRNRAP, per germline. CDR3 in DNA: TGTGCTAGTGGCCCAGGACAGTCAGGCTACAATGAGCAGTTCTTC. This translates into CASGPGQSGYNEQFF.

This chain uses TRBV7-6 with TRBJ1-4, with no clear D. The CDR3 is 11 amino acids. Germline assignment: CDR1 SGHVS and CDR2 FNYEAQ. Trimming took off 4 bases at V and 8 bases at J, with 5 bases between the two ends. The CDR3: CASSSGEKLFF. The CDR3 coding sequence is TGTGCCAGCAGCTCCGGAGAAAAACTGTTTTTT. Full variable domain (rest looked up from reference TRBV7-6 and TRBJ1-4): GAGVSQSPRYKVTKRGQDVALRCDPISGHVSLYWYRQALGQGPEFLTYFNYEAQQDKSGLPNDRFSAERPEGSISTLTIQRTEQRDSAMYRCASSSGEKLFFGSGTQLSVL.

The chain carries TRBV6-5 and TRBJ2-5, with D tentatively TRBD1 or TRBD2 (6 bases each). There are 15 residues in the CDR3. Trimming took 5 bases from V and 5 from J, leaving 18 bases between them. From germline, CDR1 is MNHEY and CDR2 SVGAGI. The CDR3 loop is CASSPGGGLKETQYF. CDR3 DNA sequence: TGTGCCAGCAGTCCCGGGGGCGGTCTTAAGGAGACCCAGTACTTC.

The chain joins TRBV27 to TRBJ1-1, with D perhaps TRBD1 (6 bases). Germline loops: CDR1 MNHEY, CDR2 SMNVEV (reference sequence). Trimming left V 5 bases short and J 1 base short, with 8 bases between. CDR3 size: 13 residues. CDR3 region: CASSRTANTEAFF. CDR3 DNA: TGTGCCAGCAGTCGGACAGCGAACACTGAAGCTTTCTTT.

This rearrangement joins TRBV7-2 to TRBJ2-5, with TRBD2 matching over 10 bases. Germline trimming cut 5 bases from V and 5 bases from J; bases unmatched to any gene: 8. CDR3 size: 15 residues. Germline V gives CDR1 SGHTA, CDR2 FQGNSA. The CDR3 spells CASSVQRGGRETQYF. The CDR3 DNA sequence: TGTGCCAGCAGCGTCCAGCGGGGGGGTAGGGAGACCCAGTACTTC.

This chain uses TRBV6-4 with TRBJ2-1; D possibly corresponds to TRBD2 (7 bases). The CDR3 extends over 16 amino acids. Germline loops: CDR1 MRHNA, CDR2 SNTAGT. V lost 0 bases and J 7 bases, leaving 16 bases between the germline ends. CDR3 nucleotides: TGTGCCAGCAGTGACTCTTGGGGGGGCCGCATTAATGAGCAGTTCTTC. Translating it yields CASSDSWGGRINEQFF.

V usage is TRBV7-8 and J usage is TRBJ2-2; TRBD1 matches at 9 bases. V lost 6 bases and J lost 6; bases outside the gene matches: 11. In germline, CDR1 is SGHVS, CDR2 FQNEAQ. The CDR3 sequence is 16 residues long. The CDR3 loop is CASRHRGQGGPGELFF. DNA for the CDR3: TGTGCCAGCAGACATAGGGGACAGGGTGGGCCCGGGGAGCTGTTTTTT.

This clone has only one observation. This chain links TRBV5-1 with TRBJ1-2, with unresolved D. The CDR3 loop spans 16 amino acids. The V end lost 1 base, the J end lost 6 bases, and 19 bases lay between the germline ends. Germline loops: CDR1 SGHRS, CDR2 YFSETQ. Here the CDR3 reads CASSLTAVEETHGYTF. CDR3 nucleotide sequence: TGCGCCAGCAGCTTGACGGCAGTGGAGGAGACGCATGGCTACACCTTC. Combining the CDR3 with reference TRBV5-1 and TRBJ1-2 gives the whole variable domain KAGVTQTPRYLIKTRGQQVTLSCSPISGHRSVSWYQQTPGQGLQFLFEYFSETQRNKGNFPGRFSGRQFSNSRSEMNVSTLELGDSALYLCASSLTAVEETHGYTFGSGTRLTVV.

J is TRBJ2-1 and V is TRBV28, with 8 bases fitting TRBD1. This CDR3 has 15 residues. Germline loops: CDR1 MDHEN, CDR2 SYDVKM. Losses at the gene ends were 2 bases for V and 8 bases for J; bases not matched to a gene: 8. The CDR3 loop reads CASSLAGEDRDEQFF. The CDR3 DNA reads TGTGCCAGCAGTTTAGCAGGGGAGGACAGGGATGAGCAGTTCTTC.

The V and J genes are TRBV7-6 and TRBJ2-5; 8 nucleotides agree with TRBD2. Trimming at V came to 5 bases and at J to 4 bases, leaving 6 bases not matched to a gene. Germline V gene lookup returns CDR1 SGHVS and CDR2 FNYEAQ. The CDR3 spans 14 residues. DNA for the CDR3: TGTGCCAGCAGCCCGGGGGCGGGAGGAGAGACCCAGTACTTC. Its translation is CASSPGAGGETQYF.

The chain links TRBV19 to TRBJ1-2, with D tentatively TRBD1 (5 bases). Germline-derived CDR1 and CDR2 are LNHDA and SQIVND (reference sequence). Trimming removed 3 bases at V and 4 bases at J, with 12 bases between. CDR3 length equals 14 residues. The CDR3, as DNA: TGTGCCAGTAGTATCCTCGTGACAGTCTATGGCTACACCTTC. It is translated as CASSILVTVYGYTF.

The rearrangement links TRBV2 to TRBJ2-3; D call uncertain. In germline, CDR1 is SNHLY, CDR2 FYNNEI. Deletions cut 8 bases from V and 4 bases from J, with 13 bases between. The CDR3 has 13 residues. The CDR3 loop reads CASPKGEADTQYF. The DNA for the CDR3 is TGTGCCAGCCCGAAGGGCGAGGCAGATACGCAGTATTTT.

The chain uses TRBV10-3 and TRBJ2-1; D might be TRBD1 (5 bases). The CDR3 has 16 amino acids. Between the trimmed V and J ends, which lost 3 bases and 4 bases, there was a span of 16 bases. Germline V gene data show CDR1 as ENHRY and CDR2 as SYGVKD. CDR3: CAISEEAKNRYNEQFF. The CDR3 coding sequence is TGTGCCATCAGTGAAGAAGCGAAGAACAGGTACAATGAGCAGTTCTTC.

J is TRBJ1-2 and V is TRBV6-4; TRBD1 matches at 10 bases. Germline trimming cut 10 bases from V and 3 bases from J; bases unmatched to any gene: 5. There are 13 residues in the CDR3. CDR1 is MRHNA, CDR2 SNTAGT, per germline. Here the CDR3 reads CAIDRGRDYGYTF. CDR3 nucleotide sequence: TGTGCCATTGACAGGGGGCGCGACTATGGCTACACCTTC.